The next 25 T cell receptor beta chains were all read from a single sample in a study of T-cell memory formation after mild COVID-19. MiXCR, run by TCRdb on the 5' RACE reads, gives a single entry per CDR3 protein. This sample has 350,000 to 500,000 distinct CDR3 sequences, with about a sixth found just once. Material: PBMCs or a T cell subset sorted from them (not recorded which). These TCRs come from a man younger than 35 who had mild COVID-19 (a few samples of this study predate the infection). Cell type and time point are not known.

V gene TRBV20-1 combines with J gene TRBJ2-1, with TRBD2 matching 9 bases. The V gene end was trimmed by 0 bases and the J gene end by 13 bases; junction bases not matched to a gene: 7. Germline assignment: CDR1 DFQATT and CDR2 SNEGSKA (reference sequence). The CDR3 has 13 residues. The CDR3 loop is CSARDPLAGDQFF. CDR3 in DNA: TGCAGTGCTAGAGATCCTTTAGCGGGGGATCAGTTCTTC.

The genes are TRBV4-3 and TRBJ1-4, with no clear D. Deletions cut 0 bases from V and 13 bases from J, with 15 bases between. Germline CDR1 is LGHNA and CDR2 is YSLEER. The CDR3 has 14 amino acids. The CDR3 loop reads CASSQDSRRSGLFF. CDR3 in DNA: TGCGCCAGCAGCCAAGATTCAAGGCGGTCAGGACTGTTTTTT.

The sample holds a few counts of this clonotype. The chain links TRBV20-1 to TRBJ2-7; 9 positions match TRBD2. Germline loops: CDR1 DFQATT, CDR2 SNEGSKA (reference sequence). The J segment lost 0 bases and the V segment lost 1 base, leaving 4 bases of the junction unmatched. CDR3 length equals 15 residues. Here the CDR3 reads CSARVPSGISYEQYF. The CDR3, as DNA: TGCAGTGCTAGAGTACCTAGCGGGATCTCCTACGAGCAGTACTTC.

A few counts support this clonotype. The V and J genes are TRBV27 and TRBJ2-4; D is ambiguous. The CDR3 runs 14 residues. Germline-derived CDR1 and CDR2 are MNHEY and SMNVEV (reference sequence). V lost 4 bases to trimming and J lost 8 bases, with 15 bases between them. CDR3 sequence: CASSSSPKGHIQYF. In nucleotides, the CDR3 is TGTGCCAGCAGTTCCTCGCCAAAAGGCCACATTCAGTACTTC.

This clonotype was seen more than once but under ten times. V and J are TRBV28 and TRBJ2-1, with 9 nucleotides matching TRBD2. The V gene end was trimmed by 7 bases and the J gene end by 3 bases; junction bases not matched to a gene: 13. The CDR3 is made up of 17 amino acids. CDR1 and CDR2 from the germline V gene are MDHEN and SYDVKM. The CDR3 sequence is CASIPGGVAGDYNEQFF. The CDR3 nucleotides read TGTGCCAGCATCCCCGGAGGGGTAGCGGGGGACTACAATGAGCAGTTCTTC.

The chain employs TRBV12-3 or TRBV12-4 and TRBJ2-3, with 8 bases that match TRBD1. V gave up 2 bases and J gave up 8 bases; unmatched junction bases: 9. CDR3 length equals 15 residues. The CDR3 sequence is CASSLSHGTGRTQYF. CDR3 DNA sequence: TGTGCCAGCAGTTTATCCCATGGGACAGGCCGTACGCAGTATTTT.

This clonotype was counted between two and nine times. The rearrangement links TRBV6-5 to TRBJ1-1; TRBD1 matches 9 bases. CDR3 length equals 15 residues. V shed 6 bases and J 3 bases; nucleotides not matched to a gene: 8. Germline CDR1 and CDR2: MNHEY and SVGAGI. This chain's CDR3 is CASSPGQGWDTEAFF. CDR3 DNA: TGTGCCAGCAGCCCCGGACAGGGGTGGGACACTGAAGCTTTCTTT.

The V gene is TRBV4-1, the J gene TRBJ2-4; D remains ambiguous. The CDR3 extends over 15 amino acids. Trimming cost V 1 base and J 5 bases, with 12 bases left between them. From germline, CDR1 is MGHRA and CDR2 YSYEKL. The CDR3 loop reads CASSQVALTENIQYF. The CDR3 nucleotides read TGCGCCAGCAGCCAAGTAGCATTAACGGAAAACATTCAGTACTTC.

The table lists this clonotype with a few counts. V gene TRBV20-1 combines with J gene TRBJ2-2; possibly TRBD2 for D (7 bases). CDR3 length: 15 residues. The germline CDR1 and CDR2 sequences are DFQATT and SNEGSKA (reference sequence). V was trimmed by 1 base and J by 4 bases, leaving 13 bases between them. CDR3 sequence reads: CSARVGRGATGELFF. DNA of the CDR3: TGCAGTGCTAGAGTGGGGAGGGGGGCCACCGGGGAGCTGTTTTTT.

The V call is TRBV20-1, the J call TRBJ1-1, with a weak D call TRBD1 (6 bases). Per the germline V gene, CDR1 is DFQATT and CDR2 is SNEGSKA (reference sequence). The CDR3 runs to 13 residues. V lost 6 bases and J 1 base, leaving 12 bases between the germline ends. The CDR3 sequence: CSAPRGQNTEAFF. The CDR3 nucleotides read TGCAGTGCCCCCAGGGGCCAGAACACTGAAGCTTTCTTT.

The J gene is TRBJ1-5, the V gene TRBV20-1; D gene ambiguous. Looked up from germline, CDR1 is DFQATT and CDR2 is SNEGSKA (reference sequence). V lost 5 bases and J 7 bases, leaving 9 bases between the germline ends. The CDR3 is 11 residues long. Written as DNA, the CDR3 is TGCAGTGCTGGTGTGAACCAGCCCCAGCATTTT. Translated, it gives CSAGVNQPQHF.

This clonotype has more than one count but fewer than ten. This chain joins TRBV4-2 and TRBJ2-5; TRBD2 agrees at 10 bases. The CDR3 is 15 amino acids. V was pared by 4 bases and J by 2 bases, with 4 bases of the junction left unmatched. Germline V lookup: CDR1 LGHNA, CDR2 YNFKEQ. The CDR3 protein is CASSPSGGVQETQYF. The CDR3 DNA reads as TGTGCCAGCAGCCCCAGCGGGGGGGTTCAAGAGACCCAGTACTTC.

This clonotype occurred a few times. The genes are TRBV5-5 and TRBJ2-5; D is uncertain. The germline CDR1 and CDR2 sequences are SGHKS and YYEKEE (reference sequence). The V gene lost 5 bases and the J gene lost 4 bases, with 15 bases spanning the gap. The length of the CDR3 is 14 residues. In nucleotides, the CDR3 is TGTGCCAGCAGTTATGATAGGGCCGGAGAGACCCAGTACTTC. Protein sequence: CASSYDRAGETQYF.

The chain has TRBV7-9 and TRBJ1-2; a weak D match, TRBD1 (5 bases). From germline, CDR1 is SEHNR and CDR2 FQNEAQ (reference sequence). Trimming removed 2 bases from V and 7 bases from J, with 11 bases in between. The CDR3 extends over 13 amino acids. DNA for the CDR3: TGTGCCAGCAGCTTATATTTCGGGACTGGCTACACCTTC. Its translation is CASSLYFGTGYTF.

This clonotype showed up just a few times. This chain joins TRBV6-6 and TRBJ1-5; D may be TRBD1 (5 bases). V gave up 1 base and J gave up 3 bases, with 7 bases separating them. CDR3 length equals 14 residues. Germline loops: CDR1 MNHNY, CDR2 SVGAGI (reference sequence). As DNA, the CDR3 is TGTGCCAGCAGTTACTGGGGGGACAATCAGCCCCAGCATTTT. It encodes CASSYWGDNQPQHF.

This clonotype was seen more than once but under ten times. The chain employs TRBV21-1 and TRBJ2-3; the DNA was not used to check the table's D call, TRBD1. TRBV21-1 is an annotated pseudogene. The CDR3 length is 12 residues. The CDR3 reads CARKMGGGTQYF. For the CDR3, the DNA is TGTGCCAGGAAAATGGGCGGGGGAACGCAGTATTTT.

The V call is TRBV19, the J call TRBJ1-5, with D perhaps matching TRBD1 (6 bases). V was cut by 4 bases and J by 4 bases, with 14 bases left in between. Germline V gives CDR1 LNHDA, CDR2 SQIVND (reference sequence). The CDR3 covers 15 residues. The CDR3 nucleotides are TGTGCCAGTAGTACGGACACAGGGCCGAATCAGCCCCAGCATTTT. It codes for CASSTDTGPNQPQHF.

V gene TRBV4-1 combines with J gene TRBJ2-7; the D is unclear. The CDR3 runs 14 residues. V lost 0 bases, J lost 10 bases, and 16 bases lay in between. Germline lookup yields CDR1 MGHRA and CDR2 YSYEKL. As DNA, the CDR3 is TGCGCCAGCAGCCAAGAGGGCCCCTCGAGAACCCAGTACTTC. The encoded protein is CASSQEGPSRTQYF.

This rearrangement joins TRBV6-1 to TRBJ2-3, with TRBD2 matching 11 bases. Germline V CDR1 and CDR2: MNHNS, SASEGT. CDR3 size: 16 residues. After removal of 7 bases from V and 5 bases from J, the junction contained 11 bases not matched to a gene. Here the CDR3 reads CASTGRIAGGLDTQYF. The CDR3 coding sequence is TGTGCCAGCACTGGCCGGATAGCGGGGGGGTTAGATACGCAGTATTTT.

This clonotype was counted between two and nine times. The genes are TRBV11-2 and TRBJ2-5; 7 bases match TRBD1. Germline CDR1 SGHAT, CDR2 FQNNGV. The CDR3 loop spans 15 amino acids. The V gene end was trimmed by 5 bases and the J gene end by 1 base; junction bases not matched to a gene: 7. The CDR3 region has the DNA TGTGCCAGCAGCCCCCCGAGGGGGCTCCAAGAGACCCAGTACTTC. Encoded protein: CASSPPRGLQETQYF.

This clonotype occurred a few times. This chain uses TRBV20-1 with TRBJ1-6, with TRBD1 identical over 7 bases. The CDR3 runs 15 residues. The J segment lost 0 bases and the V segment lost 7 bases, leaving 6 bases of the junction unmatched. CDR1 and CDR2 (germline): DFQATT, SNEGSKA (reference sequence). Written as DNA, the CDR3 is TGCAGTGTTAGGACAGGCGACTCCTATAATTCACCCCTCCACTTT. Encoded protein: CSVRTGDSYNSPLHF.

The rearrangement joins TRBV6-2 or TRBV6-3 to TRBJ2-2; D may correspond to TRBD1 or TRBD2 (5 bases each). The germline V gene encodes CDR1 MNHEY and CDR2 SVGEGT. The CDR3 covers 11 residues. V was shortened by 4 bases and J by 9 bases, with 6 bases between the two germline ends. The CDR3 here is CASSWGRELFF. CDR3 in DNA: TGTGCCAGCAGTTGGGGACGGGAGCTGTTTTTT.

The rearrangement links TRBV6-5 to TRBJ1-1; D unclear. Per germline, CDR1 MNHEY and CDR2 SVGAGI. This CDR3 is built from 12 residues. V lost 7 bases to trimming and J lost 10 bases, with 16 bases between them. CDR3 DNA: TGTGCCAGCACCACGGGTAGGATGCGAGCTTTCTTT. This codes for CASTTGRMRAFF.

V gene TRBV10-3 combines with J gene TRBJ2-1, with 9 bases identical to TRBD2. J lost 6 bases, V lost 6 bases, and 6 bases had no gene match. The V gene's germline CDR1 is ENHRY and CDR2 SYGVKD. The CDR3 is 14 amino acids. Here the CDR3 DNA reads TGTGCCATCAGGGGACTAGCCCGGGGCAATGAGCAGTTCTTC. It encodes CAIRGLARGNEQFF.

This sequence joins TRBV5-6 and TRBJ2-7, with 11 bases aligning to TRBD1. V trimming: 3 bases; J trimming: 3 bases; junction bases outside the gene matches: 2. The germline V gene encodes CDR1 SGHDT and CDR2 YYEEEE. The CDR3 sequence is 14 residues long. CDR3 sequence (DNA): TGTGCCAGCAGCTGGGGACAGGGGGTCTACGAGCAGTACTTC. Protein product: CASSWGQGVYEQYF.